This T cell receptor beta chain came from a study of OX40 agonist ivuxolimab in advanced cancers. Study-level information: Age averaged roughly 60 years (range roughly 20 to 90), and 82.7% were male.

Study-level results: Circulating CD4+ and CD8+ T cells showed clonal expansion by week 6 at 0.1 to 3.0 mg/kg. The authors also found low normalized T-cell clonal expansion in some nonresponders.

Looked up from germline, CDR1 is SGHDT and CDR2 is YYEEEE. The germline V and J ends were trimmed by 0 bases and 4 bases, with 11 bases remaining between them. This CDR3 has 14 residues. The protocol was immunoSEQ multiplex PCR, while the TCRdb copy is restricted to in-frame clones and leaves out a portion. Here the sample spans tens of thousands of clones, 80% to 85% being singletons. With regard to this clone: Its antigen is not identified.

V is TRBV5-6 and J is TRBJ2-7; D is uncertain. The source of this sequence is an adult with an advanced solid tumor such as melanoma, head and neck, liver or kidney cancer. The sequences come from CD4+ or CD8+ T cells sorted from blood, collected in a trial of the OX40 agonist ivuxolimab. The CDR3 loop is CASSLVGKVYEQYF. For the CDR3, the DNA is TGTGCCAGCAGCTTGGTAGGGAAAGTTTACGAGCAGTACTTC.